The T cell receptor beta chain described here comes from a study of blood T cell repertoires in COVID-19. The wider study: Acute-phase and convalescent COVID-19 samples originated in the United States, Italy and Spain.

The V segment lost 2 bases and the J segment 0 bases; nucleotides outside the gene matches: 6. Per germline, CDR1 LGHDT and CDR2 YNNKEL (reference sequence). The length of the CDR3 is 19 residues. Cohorts were determined from participant-reported clinical history. Two negative PCRs, clearance, or symptom resolution had been documented for recovered Cohort 3 donors. The method was immunoSEQ multiplex PCR; TCRdb's version includes in-frame clones alone and lacks a portion of them. The sample has 150,000 to 250,000 clones; approximately 80% are singletons. The sequence was obtained from a man in his forties or fifties who had recovered from COVID-19. The sample consisted of PBMCs or T cells enriched from blood (not recorded which). V is TRBV3-1 (or the pseudogene TRBV3-2) and J is TRBJ2-3; 15 bases align to TRBD2. Here the CDR3 reads CASSQHGLAGGGSTDTQYF. The CDR3 region has the DNA TGTGCCAGCAGCCAACACGGACTAGCGGGAGGGGGCAGCACAGATACGCAGTATTTT.